Shown below are 11 T cell receptor beta chains from a single sample sequenced in a study of blood T cell repertoires in COVID-19. Clones were read by immunoSEQ multiplex PCR, and TCRdb kept only the in-frame ones, dropping some. Among approximately 65,000 clones listed, about 93% were seen once. Sequenced sample: peripheral blood. Every receptor here comes from a man between 65 and 79 years old with active COVID-19.

This rearrangement joins TRBV3-1 (or the pseudogene TRBV3-2) to TRBJ2-2; D call uncertain. The CDR3 totals 15 residues. From germline, CDR1 is LGHDT and CDR2 YNNKEL (reference sequence). Trimming took 0 bases from V and 6 from J, leaving 11 bases between them. CDR3 sequence reads: CASSQDGRPAGELFF. In nucleotides, the CDR3 is TGTGCCAGCAGCCAAGACGGCAGGCCAGCCGGGGAGCTGTTTTTT.

V is TRBV7-2 and J is TRBJ2-1, with 13 bases matching TRBD2. CDR1 is SGHTA and CDR2 is FQGNSA in the germline V gene. The CDR3 contains 16 residues. With V trimmed by 1 base and J by 4 bases, 1 base remained unmatched. DNA of the CDR3: TGTGCCAGCAGCTTAGTGGGACTAGCGGGGTACAATGAGCAGTTCTTC. It yields the protein CASSLVGLAGYNEQFF. Looking up the rest from reference TRBV7-2 and TRBJ2-1 gives the full variable domain: GAGVSQSPSNKVTEKGKDVELRCDPISGHTALYWYRQSLGQGLEFLIYFQGNSAPDKSGLPSDRFSAERTGGSVSTLTIQRTQQEDSAVYLCASSLVGLAGYNEQFFGPGTRLTVL.

The CDR3 region is CASQGQGNYEQYV. In DNA form, the CDR3 reads TGTGCCAGCCAGGGGCAGGGGAACTACGAGCAGTACGTC. This chain uses TRBV7-9 with TRBJ2-7; possible D gene TRBD1, 6 bases. Germline V gene lookup returns CDR1 SEHNR and CDR2 FQNEAQ (reference sequence). Deletions cut 8 bases from V and 3 bases from J, with 14 bases between. The CDR3 runs 13 residues.

CDR3 sequence: CASSPGFRTSGGEQYF. In DNA form, the CDR3 reads TGTGCCAGCAGCCCTGGTTTTAGGACTAGCGGGGGAGAGCAGTACTTC. The rearrangement links TRBV7-2 to TRBJ2-7; 13 nucleotides line up with TRBD2. Germline V gives CDR1 SGHTA, CDR2 FQGNSA. V gave up 5 bases and J gave up 7 bases; unmatched junction bases: 11. CDR3 length equals 16 residues. Based on the CDR3 plus reference TRBV7-2 and TRBJ2-7, the full variable domain is GAGVSQSPSNKVTEKGKDVELRCDPISGHTALYWYRQSLGQGLEFLIYFQGNSAPDKSGLPSDRFSAERTGGSVSTLTIQRTQQEDSAVYLCASSPGFRTSGGEQYFGPGTRLTVT.

The chain employs TRBV6-4 and TRBJ1-1; 7 bases agree with TRBD1. The CDR3 has 14 residues. Germline CDR1 and CDR2: MRHNA and SNTAGT. After removal of 3 bases from V and 1 base from J, the junction contained 2 bases not matched to a gene. CDR3 sequence (DNA): TGTGCCAGCAGTGAGACAGGGCCGAACACTGAAGCTTTCTTT. Translation gives CASSETGPNTEAFF.

The CDR3 DNA is TGTGCCAGCAGTGGGAGGGGTCGGAACTATGGCTACACCTTC. This gives the protein CASSGRGRNYGYTF. The chain employs TRBV2 and TRBJ1-2; D perhaps matches TRBD1 (5 bases). The CDR3 runs to 14 residues. V lost 4 bases, J lost 2 bases, and 11 bases lay in between. Germline assignment: CDR1 SNHLY and CDR2 FYNNEI. The full variable domain, with the rest looked up from reference TRBV2 and TRBJ1-2, is EPEVTQTPSHQVTQMGQEVILRCVPISNHLYFYWYRQILGQKVEFLVSFYNNEISEKSEIFDDQFSVERPDGSNFTLKIRSTKLEDSAMYFCASSGRGRNYGYTFGSGTRLTVV.

This chain uses TRBV7-6 with TRBJ2-3, with 13 bases matching TRBD2. Looked up from germline, CDR1 is SGHVS and CDR2 is FNYEAQ. V lost 4 bases to trimming and J lost 5 bases; unmatched junction nucleotides: 9. This CDR3 contains 17 residues. The CDR3 region is CASSYRLAGGYGDTQYF. The CDR3 DNA sequence: TGTGCCAGCAGCTACAGACTAGCGGGGGGCTACGGAGATACGCAGTATTTT.

The rearrangement uses TRBV11-2 and TRBJ1-1, with 9 nucleotides matching TRBD1. The CDR3 has 16 residues. Losses at the gene ends were 1 base for V and 5 bases for J; bases not matched to a gene: 8. CDR1 and CDR2 (germline): SGHAT, FQNNGV. CDR3 sequence reads: CASSLGVGQGLTEAFF. For the CDR3, the DNA is TGTGCCAGCAGCTTAGGGGTAGGACAGGGGCTAACTGAAGCTTTCTTT.

This clone showed up just once. The V gene is TRBV7-2, the J gene TRBJ2-2, with D unclear. V shed 5 bases and J shed 7 bases, with 5 bases lying between them. This CDR3 contains 11 residues. Germline values: CDR1 SGHTA, CDR2 FQGNSA. The CDR3: CASSLIGELFF. The DNA for the CDR3 is TGTGCCAGCAGCCTAATCGGGGAGCTGTTTTTT.

This chain connects TRBV6-6 to TRBJ1-2, with TRBD1 matching 8 bases. This CDR3 spans 14 amino acids. The V segment lost 7 bases and the J segment 6 bases; nucleotides outside the gene matches: 10. Germline V gene lookup returns CDR1 MNHNY and CDR2 SVGAGI (reference sequence). In DNA form, the CDR3 reads TGTGCCAGCACCCAGCAGGGGGCGTTGCATGGCTACACCTTC. Encoded protein: CASTQQGALHGYTF.

The rearrangement links TRBV28 to TRBJ2-3, with 9 positions matching TRBD2. The CDR3 contains 15 residues. The V gene end was trimmed by 1 base and the J gene end by 5 bases; junction bases not matched to a gene: 4. Germline CDR1 MDHEN, CDR2 SYDVKM. In nucleotides, the CDR3 is TGTGCCAGCAGTTTATTGGCTAGCGGGGTAGATACGCAGTATTTT. Translation gives CASSLLASGVDTQYF. Drawing the rest from reference TRBV28 and TRBJ2-3, the complete variable domain is DVKVTQSSRYLVKRTGEKVFLECVQDMDHENMFWYRQDPGLGLRLIYFSYDVKMKEKGDIPEGYSVSREKKERFSLILESASTNQTSMYLCASSLLASGVDTQYFGPGTRLTVL.